The entry below describes one T cell receptor (beta chain). The data derive from a study of blood T cell repertoires in COVID-19. Clones were read by immunoSEQ multiplex PCR, and TCRdb kept only the in-frame ones, dropping some. The sample lists roughly 180,000 clones; roughly 80% were seen once. The sequence came from a woman aged 40 to 49 with COVID-19, enrolled during active disease. Sequencing was done on a sample of peripheral blood.

The CDR3 DNA is TGTGCCTGGAGCGCTGTCTGGGCGAACTATGGCTACACCTTC. Its protein is CAWSAVWANYGYTF. This chain joins TRBV30 and TRBJ1-2; D is ambiguous. Germline V gene sequence: CDR1 GTSNPN, CDR2 SVGIG (reference sequence). The V end lost 3 bases, the J end lost 2 bases, and 13 bases lay between the germline ends. CDR3 length: 14 amino acids. Together with reference TRBV30 and TRBJ1-2, the CDR3 gives the full variable domain: SQTIHQWPATLVQPVGSPLSLECTVEGTSNPNLYWYRQAAGRGLQLLFYSVGIGQISSEVPQNLSASRPQDRQFILSSKKLLLSDSGFYLCAWSAVWANYGYTFGSGTRLTVV.